This TCR beta chain is drawn from a study of glioma-infiltrating T cells after dendritic cell vaccination. Study overall: Glioblastoma patients came from Phase I and II dendritic cell vaccination trials. Dendritic cells derived from monocytes and pulsed with autologous tumor lysate formed the vaccine.

Here immunoSEQ multiplex PCR was the method, and the copy in TCRdb shows in-frame clones only, minus some. Among tens of thousands of clones listed, less than 90% were seen once. Stated time point: after dendritic cell vaccination, including at tumor progression/relapse. CDR3 length: 15 residues. Germline lookup yields CDR1 SGHTA and CDR2 FQGNSA. Losses at the gene ends were 4 bases for V and 3 bases for J; bases not matched to a gene: 3. Sequencing was performed on blood, taken after dendritic cell vaccination. The chain uses TRBV7-2 and TRBJ2-1; 10 bases are shared with TRBD2. The TCR comes from a human donor with glioblastoma. In DNA, the CDR3 is TGTGCCAGCAGCTCGTCTAGCGGGGGCTACAATGAGCAGTTCTTC. Its protein is CASSSSSGGYNEQFF. Variable domain in full (rest from reference TRBV7-2 and TRBJ2-1): GAGVSQSPSNKVTEKGKDVELRCDPISGHTALYWYRQSLGQGLEFLIYFQGNSAPDKSGLPSDRFSAERTGGSVSTLTIQRTQQEDSAVYLCASSSSSGGYNEQFFGPGTRLTVL.